This T cell receptor (beta chain) was documented in a study of blood T cell repertoires in COVID-19. Profiled with immunoSEQ multiplex PCR; TCRdb holds only in-frame clones, not every one. Found here are about 49,000 clones, over 85% of them singletons; the top ten hold approximately 1%. The germline V gene encodes CDR1 KGHDR and CDR2 SFDVKD. The CDR3 covers 17 residues. The J segment lost 2 bases and the V segment lost 4 bases, leaving 4 bases of the junction unmatched. This TCR was sampled from a man aged 60-69 years with COVID-19, enrolled during active disease. Sequences were obtained from peripheral blood. This chain links TRBV24-1 with TRBJ2-7, with 16 nucleotides matching TRBD2. The CDR3 here is CATSEGTSGRAPYEQYF. The DNA of the CDR3 is TGTGCCACCAGTGAGGGGACTAGCGGGAGGGCCCCCTACGAGCAGTACTTC.